This T cell receptor (beta chain) was captured by sequencing in a study of cytomegalovirus exposure and HLA in healthy donors. Study-level background: Membership in the Caucasian-associated ancestry cluster was found for around four fifths of 398 genotyped donors. Overall study results and limits: With later analysis, a missense DCLRE1C variant became linked to TCR beta V- and J-gene trimming. An analysis done earlier found most TCR beta V segments productive about 87% or about 30% of the time. In a later analysis, common viral pathogens appeared linked to several of the most significant clusters.

As to this clone: Antigen specificity is unknown.

PCR involved 60 Vbeta and 13 Jbeta primers. The method was immunoSEQ multiplex PCR; TCRdb's version includes in-frame clones alone and lacks a portion of them. The sample shows approximately 92,000 clones, 65% to 90% of them seen only once. The CDR3 sequence is 16 residues long. Germline CDR1 reads LGHNA; CDR2 reads YNFKEQ. The rearrangement uses TRBV4-2 and TRBJ2-5, with D perhaps TRBD2 (6 bases). Gene TRBJ2-7 matches the end of the DNA better, so the J call may be wrong. The sample was PBMCs. The sequence was collected from a woman in her 70s in good health and CMV-seropositive. The CDR3 sequence is CASSQDVLAAAYEQYF. CDR3 nucleotides: TGTGCCAGCAGCCAAGATGTGTTAGCGGCTGCCTACGAGCAGTACTTC.